A single T cell receptor beta chain is shown here with its context. What it binds is not known. The PCR made use of 60 Vbeta and 13 Jbeta primers. Libraries were prepared by immunoSEQ multiplex PCR; TCRdb keeps only in-frame clonotypes and omits some of them. The table lists over 75,000 clones, around 79% of them singletons. Trimming removed 0 bases from V and 6 bases from J; junction bases left unmatched: 2. This CDR3 spans 15 amino acids. Germline V gene data show CDR1 as MNHEY and CDR2 as SVGAGI. This sample was taken from a study of cytomegalovirus exposure and HLA in healthy donors. Overall study findings and caveats: Later on, analysis showed that most CMV-associated TCR beta chains appeared to be HLA-restricted.

This chain connects TRBV6-5 to TRBJ1-2, with TRBD1 identical over 12 bases. The receptor's source is a female donor in good health and CMV-seronegative. Material for sequencing was PBMCs. The chain's CDR3 is CASSYSGQGADGYTF. Written as DNA, the CDR3 is TGTGCCAGCAGTTACTCGGGACAGGGGGCGGATGGCTACACCTTC.